This entry lists 18 T cell receptor beta chains sequenced from one sample in a study of T cells in Graves' hyperthyroidism and ophthalmopathy. Regions amplified from RNA transcripts were the TCR beta CDR3 regions. In the first-round RT-PCR of the TCR CDR3, the HTBI primer set was used. TCRdb itself ran the multiplex PCR reads through MiXCR, one entry per CDR3 protein. The table shows over 700,000 distinct CDR3 sequences, with around 39% occurring only once. Sample: blood. These receptors all stem from a young man with Graves' hyperthyroidism.

This clonotype showed up just once. The V gene is TRBV19, the J gene TRBJ2-1; TRBD2 matches 11 bases. V lost 5 bases and J lost 6; bases outside the gene matches: 6. Germline-derived CDR1 and CDR2 are LNHDA and SQIVND (reference sequence). This CDR3 is built from 15 residues. CDR3 sequence reads: CASSSLGLAANEQFF. In DNA, the CDR3 is TGTGCCAGTAGTTCCCTGGGACTAGCGGCCAATGAGCAGTTCTTC.

The chain uses TRBV20-1 and TRBJ1-6; TRBD1 might be the D (6 bases). The CDR3 spans 14 residues. Per germline, CDR1 DFQATT and CDR2 SNEGSKA (reference sequence). V shed 6 bases and J shed 8 bases, with 17 bases lying between them. CDR3 in DNA: TGCAGTGCGGGCACAGGGATCGGGTATTCACCCCTCCACTTT. It translates to CSAGTGIGYSPLHF.

This clonotype was counted only a few times. The genes are TRBV6-4 and TRBJ1-5; no reliable D call. CDR1 is MRHNA, CDR2 SNTAGT, per germline. Trimming removed 2 bases from V and 2 bases from J, with 7 bases in between. This CDR3 is 14 amino acids long. CDR3 region: CASSDTYGNQPQHF. Written as DNA, the CDR3 is TGTGCCAGCAGTGACACCTATGGCAATCAGCCCCAGCATTTT.

The CDR3 here is CASKKSEYAGGNTEAFF. The CDR3 bases are TGTGCCAGCAAGAAGTCGGAGTACGCAGGGGGGAACACTGAAGCTTTCTTT. The chain combines TRBV6-1 with TRBJ1-1; TRBD1 matches 7 bases. Germline V gene data show CDR1 as MNHNS and CDR2 as SASEGT. The CDR3 sequence is 17 residues long. Losses at the gene ends were 7 bases for V and 1 base for J; bases not matched to a gene: 15.

In this sample, this clonotype turned up many times. This chain uses TRBV9 with TRBJ2-5; possibly TRBD2 for D (7 bases). This CDR3 is built from 14 residues. V was trimmed by 4 bases and J by 4 bases, leaving 14 bases between them. The germline V gene has CDR1 SGDLS and CDR2 YYNGEE. CDR3 sequence: CASSPEGGSETQYF. The CDR3 nucleotides read TGTGCCAGCAGCCCCGAGGGGGGGTCAGAGACCCAGTACTTC. The whole variable domain, filled in from reference TRBV9 and TRBJ2-5, reads DSGVTQTPKHLITATGQRVTLRCSPRSGDLSVYWYQQSLDQGLQFLIQYYNGEERAKGNILERFSAQQFPDLHSELNLSSLELGDSALYFCASSPEGGSETQYFGPGTRLLVL.

The chain combines TRBV20-1 with TRBJ1-5, with 7 positions matching TRBD1. Germline trimming cut 2 bases from V and 4 bases from J; bases unmatched to any gene: 11. Germline CDR1 DFQATT, CDR2 SNEGSKA (reference sequence). CDR3 size: 16 residues. CDR3 protein: CSARPYRDSRNQPQHF. The CDR3 DNA reads TGCAGTGCTAGACCTTATCGGGACAGCAGAAATCAGCCCCAGCATTTT.

This clonotype was seen only a few times. The gene calls are TRBV6-1 and TRBJ2-5; D is uncertain. This CDR3 region has 12 residues. Germline V gene sequence: CDR1 MNHNS, CDR2 SASEGT. Deletions cut 1 base from V and 7 bases from J, with 7 bases between. The CDR3 DNA sequence: TGTGCCAGCAGTGAAGGAAGTGGGACCCAGTACTTC. Its protein is CASSEGSGTQYF.

In this sample, this clonotype turned up a few times. The chain recombines TRBV7-2 with TRBJ2-7; D is unclear. This CDR3 comprises 13 residues. Trimming shortened V by 4 bases and J by 2 bases, and 9 bases separated the two germline ends. CDR1 and CDR2 (germline): SGHTA, FQGNSA. The CDR3 coding sequence is TGTGCCAGCAGCTCTGATCTGGCCTACGAGCAGTACTTC. This sequence encodes CASSSDLAYEQYF. Looking up the rest from reference TRBV7-2 and TRBJ2-7 gives the full variable domain: GAGVSQSPSNKVTEKGKDVELRCDPISGHTALYWYRQSLGQGLEFLIYFQGNSAPDKSGLPSDRFSAERTGGSVSTLTIQRTQQEDSAVYLCASSSDLAYEQYFGPGTRLTVT.

This clonotype was recorded at least ten times. This chain joins TRBV10-3 and TRBJ2-7; D unclear. The CDR3 runs to 12 residues. The V end lost 3 bases, the J end lost 8 bases, and 11 bases lay between the germline ends. Germline V gives CDR1 ENHRY, CDR2 SYGVKD. CDR3: CAISEYQEQQYF. CDR3 bases: TGTGCCATCAGTGAATATCAAGAGCAGCAGTACTTC.

This clonotype has ten or more counts. The J gene is TRBJ2-7, the V gene TRBV29-1; 9 bases agree with TRBD1. CDR3 length equals 14 residues. J was trimmed by 2 bases and V by 2 bases; bases with no gene match: 4. Germline V gene lookup returns CDR1 SQVTM and CDR2 ANQGSEA. CDR3: CSVELRDRAYEQYF. CDR3 nucleotides: TGCAGCGTTGAATTGAGGGACAGGGCCTACGAGCAGTACTTC.

This rearrangement joins TRBV25-1 to TRBJ2-7, with 11 bases that match TRBD2. The germline V gene encodes CDR1 MGHDK and CDR2 SYGVNS. CDR3 length: 15 residues. V lost 6 bases, J lost 3 bases, and 7 bases stayed unmatched. The CDR3 reads CASSYPTSGVYEQYF. DNA of the CDR3: TGTGCCAGCAGCTACCCGACTAGCGGGGTCTACGAGCAGTACTTC.

This chain connects TRBV20-1 to TRBJ1-3; D gene uncertain. CDR3 length equals 17 residues. Trimming left V 1 base short and J 0 bases short, with 16 bases between. Germline V gene data show CDR1 as DFQATT and CDR2 as SNEGSKA (reference sequence). The CDR3 nucleotides are TGCAGTGCTAGAGTTTTGGTTGGGGATTCCTCTGGAAACACCATATATTTT. It encodes CSARVLVGDSSGNTIYF.

CDR3 nucleotide sequence: TGTGCCAGCAGTGAAGGCGGGGCTCGGAACACCGGGGAGCTGTTTTTT. This encodes CASSEGGARNTGELFF. The V call is TRBV2, the J call TRBJ2-2; D might be TRBD2 (6 bases). The germline V gene encodes CDR1 SNHLY and CDR2 FYNNEI. Trimming pared 1 base from V and 1 base from J, leaving 10 bases between. The CDR3 length is 16 residues.

V usage is TRBV6-4 and J usage is TRBJ2-5; 7 bases fit TRBD2. CDR1 is MRHNA, CDR2 SNTAGT, per germline. V shed 3 bases, J shed 7 bases, and the junction held 8 bases outside the gene matches. CDR3 size: 14 residues. The CDR3 is CASSDGRSGGTQYF. The CDR3 bases are TGTGCCAGCAGTGATGGCAGGTCGGGGGGGACCCAGTACTTC.

Remarks on this clonotype: The germline gene is not matched at one end of the junction; a read error may be the cause. This chain's CDR3 is CASSQLPAVGKLFF. Here the CDR3 DNA reads TGCGCCAGCAGCCAACTCCCCGCCGTCGGAAAACTGTTTTTT. The rearrangement links TRBV7-3 to TRBJ1-4; D is uncertain. The germline V gene has CDR1 SGHTA and CDR2 FQGTGA. CDR3 size: 14 residues.

The rearrangement joins TRBV11-2 to TRBJ1-1; D is perhaps TRBD1 (5 bases). This CDR3 is 16 amino acids long. The V gene lost 5 bases and the J gene lost 4 bases, with 20 bases spanning the gap. Germline V gene sequence: CDR1 SGHAT, CDR2 FQNNGV. Here the CDR3 reads CASSPEEGRDVTEAFF. In DNA, the CDR3 is TGTGCCAGCAGCCCGGAGGAGGGCCGGGACGTCACTGAAGCTTTCTTT.

This clonotype has only a few counts. The J gene is TRBJ1-3, the V gene TRBV20-1, with no clear D. V was shortened by 7 bases and J by 1 base, with 8 bases between the two germline ends. This CDR3 region has 12 residues. In germline, CDR1 is DFQATT, CDR2 SNEGSKA (reference sequence). CDR3 nucleotide sequence: TGCAGTGACGCTGATTCTGGAAACACCATATATTTT. It yields the protein CSDADSGNTIYF.

This clonotype was seen a handful of times. The chain carries TRBV2 and TRBJ2-3; TRBD2 is a possible D gene (5 bases). The V gene lost 1 base and the J gene lost 2 bases, with 7 bases spanning the gap. The germline V gene encodes CDR1 SNHLY and CDR2 FYNNEI. This CDR3 is built from 14 residues. CDR3 residues: CASSEGRLTDTQYF. CDR3 in DNA: TGTGCCAGCAGTGAAGGGAGGCTCACAGATACGCAGTATTTT.